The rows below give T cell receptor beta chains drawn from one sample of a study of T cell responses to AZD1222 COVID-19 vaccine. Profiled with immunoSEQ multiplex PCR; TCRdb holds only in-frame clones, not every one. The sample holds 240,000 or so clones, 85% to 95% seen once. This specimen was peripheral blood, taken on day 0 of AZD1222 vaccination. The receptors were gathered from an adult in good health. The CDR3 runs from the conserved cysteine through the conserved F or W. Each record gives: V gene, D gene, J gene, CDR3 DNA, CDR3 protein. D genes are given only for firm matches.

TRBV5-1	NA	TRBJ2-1	TGCGCCAGCAGCTCTCAGGATGAGCAGTTCTTC	CASSSQDEQFF
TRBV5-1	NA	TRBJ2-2	TGCGCCAGCAGCTTAGAGGCCGCGGGGACCGGGGAGCTGTTTTTT	CASSLEAAGTGELFF
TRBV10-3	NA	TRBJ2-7	TGTGCCATCAGGGATCCCAGATTGGCGGATTCGAGCGAGCAGTACTTC	CAIRDPRLADSSEQYF
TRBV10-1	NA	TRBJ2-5	TGCGCCAGCAGTGAATTGCGGCCAAAAGAGACCCAGTACTTC	CASSELRPKETQYF
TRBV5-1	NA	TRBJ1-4	TGCGCCAGCAGCTTGGAGGGCTCCGGGAGAGGGACTGAAAAACTGTTTTTT	CASSLEGSGRGTEKLFF
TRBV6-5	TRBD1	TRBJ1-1	TGTGCCAGCAGTTCCCAGGGACAGCCTACCACTGAAGCTTTCTTT	CASSSQGQPTTEAFF
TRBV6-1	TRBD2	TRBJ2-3	TGTGCCAGCAGTGATTTTGCGGGAGCGAAAGATACGCAGTATTTT	CASSDFAGAKDTQYF
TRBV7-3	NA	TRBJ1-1	TGTGCCAGCAGCCCCGGGACTGTCACTGAAGCTTTCTTT	CASSPGTVTEAFF
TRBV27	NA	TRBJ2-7	TGTGCCAGCAGTTCGTACCCAGGGTCGGGGCAGTACTTC	CASSSYPGSGQYF
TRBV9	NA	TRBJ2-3	TGTGCCAGCAGCGTAGCATCGCGAGGTACGCAGTATTTT	CASSVASRGTQYF
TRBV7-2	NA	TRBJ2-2	TGTGCCAGCAGCTTCGGGACGCAAAACACCGGGGAGCTGTTTTTT	CASSFGTQNTGELFF
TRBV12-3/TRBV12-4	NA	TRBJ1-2	TGTGCCAGCAGACAGGGAGGGTCGGAGGGCTACACCTTC	CASRQGGSEGYTF
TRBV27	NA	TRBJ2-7	TGTGCCAGCAGTCTCCTTAATGACGTATCCTACGAGCAGTACTTC	CASSLLNDVSYEQYF
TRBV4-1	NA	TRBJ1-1	TGCGCCAGCAGCCCCGCAGGAAAGAACACTGAAGCTTTCTTT	CASSPAGKNTEAFF
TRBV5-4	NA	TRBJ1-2	TGTGCCAGCAGCTCGACCCGTGGTCAGGGGTATGGCTACACCTTC	CASSSTRGQGYGYTF
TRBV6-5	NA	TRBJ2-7	TGTGCCAGCAGTTACTATAGAATCTCCTACGAGCAGTACTTC	CASSYYRISYEQYF
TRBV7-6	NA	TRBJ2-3	TGTGCCAGCAGCTTAAGGACGAGCACAGATACGCAGTATTTT	CASSLRTSTDTQYF
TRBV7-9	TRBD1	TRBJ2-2	TGTGCCAGCAGCCCCCCGGACAGGGAATTCACCGGGGAGCTGTTTTTT	CASSPPDREFTGELFF
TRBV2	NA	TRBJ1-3	TGTGCCAGCAACCCGTCTGGAAACACCATATATTTT	CASNPSGNTIYF
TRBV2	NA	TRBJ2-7	TGTGCCAGCAGTGGTACGGGGTTCACCTACGAGCAGTACTTC	CASSGTGFTYEQYF
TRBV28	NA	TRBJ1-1	TGTGCCGGTACCAAGAACTTGAACACTGAAGCTTTCTTT	CAGTKNLNTEAFF
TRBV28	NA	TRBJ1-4	TGTGCCAGCAGCCTCCCCTCAACCGCCTCTAATGAAAAACTGTTTTTT	CASSLPSTASNEKLFF
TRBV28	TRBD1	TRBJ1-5	TGTGCCAGCAGACACTCTGGGACAGCTTTTAATCAGCCCCAGCATTTT	CASRHSGTAFNQPQHF
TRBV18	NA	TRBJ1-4	TGTGCCAGCTCACCACGGCCTGTAGGCGAGGGGACTAATGAAAAACTGTTTTTT	CASSPRPVGEGTNEKLFF
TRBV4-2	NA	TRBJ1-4	TGTGCCAGCAGCAGTAGAGGGGGTAATGAAAAACTGTTTTTT	CASSSRGGNEKLFF
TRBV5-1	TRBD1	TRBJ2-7	TGCGCCAGCAGCTTGGGACAGGGGTTTCGGGAGCAGTACTTC	CASSLGQGFREQYF
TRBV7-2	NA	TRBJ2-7	TGTGCCAGCAGCTTAGGGGCCGGGGACGAGCAGTACTTC	CASSLGAGDEQYF
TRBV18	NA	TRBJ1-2	TGTGCCAGCTCACCACGCGGGGGGGCTAACTATGGCTACACCTTC	CASSPRGGANYGYTF
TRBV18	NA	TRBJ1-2	TGTGCCAGCTCACCCAGTTCAGGGGATACCTCTAACTATGGCTACACCTTC	CASSPSSGDTSNYGYTF
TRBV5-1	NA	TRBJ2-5	TGCGCCAGCAGCAACCAGGGGTCTGCAGAGACCCAGTACTTC	CASSNQGSAETQYF
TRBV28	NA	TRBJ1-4	TGTGCCAGCAGTTTCCTATCCGGGAGTAGAGAAGAAAAACTGTTTTTT	CASSFLSGSREEKLFF
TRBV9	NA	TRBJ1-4	TGTGCCAGCAGCGCTTTGGACGCACGGGCAACTAATGAAAAACTGTTTTTT	CASSALDARATNEKLFF
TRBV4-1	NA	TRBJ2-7	TGCGCGAGCGACTACGAGCAGTACTTC	CASDYEQYF
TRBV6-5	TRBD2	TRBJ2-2	TGTGCCAGCAGCACCGGGACTAAGAACACCGGGGAGCTGTTTTTT	CASSTGTKNTGELFF
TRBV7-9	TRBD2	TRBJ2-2	TGTGCCAGCAGCATCGGACTAGCGGGAGGGCGGTACACCGGGGAGCTGTTTTTT	CASSIGLAGGRYTGELFF
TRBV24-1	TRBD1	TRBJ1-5	TGTGCCACCAGTGATCCCCGGGACAGGGAAAATAGCAATCAGCCCCAGCATTTT	CATSDPRDRENSNQPQHF
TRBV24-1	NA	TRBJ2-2	TGTGCCACCAGTGACCCTACAGCGAGGGGGAACACCGGGGAGCTGTTTTTT	CATSDPTARGNTGELFF
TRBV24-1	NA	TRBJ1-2	TGTGCCACCAGTGGGAATCGGACAGCAGACTATGGCTACACCTTC	CATSGNRTADYGYTF
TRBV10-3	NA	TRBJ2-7	TGTGCCATTGCCCCTACTAGAAAGGACTACGAGCAGTACTTC	CAIAPTRKDYEQYF
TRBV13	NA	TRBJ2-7	TGTGCCAGCAGCCCTTCTCGAGCGGAGGGCTCCTACGAGCAGTACTTC	CASSPSRAEGSYEQYF
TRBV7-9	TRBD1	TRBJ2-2	TGTGCCAGCAGCTCTCCCCGGACAGGGGGTACGGGGGAGCTGTTTTTT	CASSSPRTGGTGELFF
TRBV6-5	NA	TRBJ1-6	TGTGCCAGCACGGGGGGCAACTATTCACCCCTCCACTTT	CASTGGNYSPLHF
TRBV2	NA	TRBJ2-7	TGTGCCAGCAGTGTTCTAGTGGGCGACGAGCAGTACTTC	CASSVLVGDEQYF
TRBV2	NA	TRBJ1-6	TGTGCCAGCAGTGAAGCGTTGCAGGGTTGGGGGTCACCCCTCCACTTT	CASSEALQGWGSPLHF
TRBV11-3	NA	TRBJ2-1	TGTGCCAGCAGCTTAGACCGAGGACTCTACAATGAGCAGTTCTTC	CASSLDRGLYNEQFF
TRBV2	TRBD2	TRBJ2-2	TGTGCCAGCAGCCCCAGGACTAGCGGCACCGGGGAGCTGTTTTTT	CASSPRTSGTGELFF
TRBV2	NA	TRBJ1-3	TGTGCCAGCAGTGTTTCCGGGTTTCGCTCTGGAAACACCATATATTTT	CASSVSGFRSGNTIYF
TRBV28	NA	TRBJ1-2	TGTGCCAGCACCCTGGTGGCGACCTCAAGGATCTATGGCTACACCTTC	CASTLVATSRIYGYTF
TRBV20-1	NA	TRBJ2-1	TGCAGTGCTCCGTTGTACAATGAGCAGTTCTTC	CSAPLYNEQFF
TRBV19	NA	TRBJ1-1	TGTGCCAGTAGAATCGGGCCAGGGCTGGGTACTGAAGCTTTCTTT	CASRIGPGLGTEAFF
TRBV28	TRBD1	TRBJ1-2	TGTGCCAGCAGTCGGGGAGACAGGGTACATGGCGGCTACACCTTC	CASSRGDRVHGGYTF